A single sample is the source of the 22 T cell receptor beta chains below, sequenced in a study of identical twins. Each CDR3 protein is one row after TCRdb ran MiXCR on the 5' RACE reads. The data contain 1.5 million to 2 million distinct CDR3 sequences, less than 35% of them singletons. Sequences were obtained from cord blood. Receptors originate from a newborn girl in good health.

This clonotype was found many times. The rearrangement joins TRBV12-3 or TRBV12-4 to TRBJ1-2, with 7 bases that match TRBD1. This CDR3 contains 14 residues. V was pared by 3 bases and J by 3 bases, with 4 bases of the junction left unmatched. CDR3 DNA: TGTGCCAGCAGTTTGCCTGGGACAGACTATGGCTACACCTTC. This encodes CASSLPGTDYGYTF.

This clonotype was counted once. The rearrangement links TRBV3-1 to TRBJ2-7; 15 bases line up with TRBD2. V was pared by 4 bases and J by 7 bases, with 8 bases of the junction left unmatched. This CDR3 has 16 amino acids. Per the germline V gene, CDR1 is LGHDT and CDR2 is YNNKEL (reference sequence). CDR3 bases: TGTGCCAGCAGCCGCTCCGGGACTAGCGGGGGGAATGAGCAGTACTTC. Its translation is CASSRSGTSGGNEQYF.

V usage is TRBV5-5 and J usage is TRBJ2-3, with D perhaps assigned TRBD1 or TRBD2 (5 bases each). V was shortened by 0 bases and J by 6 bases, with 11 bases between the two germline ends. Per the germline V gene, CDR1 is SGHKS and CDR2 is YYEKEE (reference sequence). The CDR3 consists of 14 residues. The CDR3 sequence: CASSLGGYRDTQYF. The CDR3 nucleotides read TGTGCCAGCAGCTTGGGGGGGTACCGGGATACGCAGTATTTT.

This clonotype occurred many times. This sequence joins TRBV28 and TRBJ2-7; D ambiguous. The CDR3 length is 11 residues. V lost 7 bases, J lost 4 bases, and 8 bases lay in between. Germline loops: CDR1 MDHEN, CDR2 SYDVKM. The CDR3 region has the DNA TGTGCCAGCAACGCCAATTACGAGCAGTACTTC. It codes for CASNANYEQYF.

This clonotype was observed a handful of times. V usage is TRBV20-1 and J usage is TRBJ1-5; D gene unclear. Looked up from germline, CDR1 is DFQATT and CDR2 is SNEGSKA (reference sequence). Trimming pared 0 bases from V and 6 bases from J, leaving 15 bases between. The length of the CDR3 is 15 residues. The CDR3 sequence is CSAREAEAWFQPQHF. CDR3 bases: TGCAGTGCTAGAGAGGCGGAAGCTTGGTTTCAGCCCCAGCATTTT.

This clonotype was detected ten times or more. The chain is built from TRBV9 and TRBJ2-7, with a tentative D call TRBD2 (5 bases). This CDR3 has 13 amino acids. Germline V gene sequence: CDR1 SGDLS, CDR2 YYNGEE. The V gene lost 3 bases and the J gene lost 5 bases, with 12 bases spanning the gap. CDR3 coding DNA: TGTGCCAGCAGCGGACATAGTAGCGACGAGCAGTACTTC. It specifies CASSGHSSDEQYF.

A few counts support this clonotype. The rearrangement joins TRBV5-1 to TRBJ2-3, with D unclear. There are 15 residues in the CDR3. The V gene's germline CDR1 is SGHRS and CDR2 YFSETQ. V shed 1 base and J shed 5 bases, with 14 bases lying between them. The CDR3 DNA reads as TGCGCCAGCAGCTTGCGAGGCCCCGTTAGAGATACGCAGTATTTT. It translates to CASSLRGPVRDTQYF. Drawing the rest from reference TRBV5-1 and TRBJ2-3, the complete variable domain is KAGVTQTPRYLIKTRGQQVTLSCSPISGHRSVSWYQQTPGQGLQFLFEYFSETQRNKGNFPGRFSGRQFSNSRSEMNVSTLELGDSALYLCASSLRGPVRDTQYFGPGTRLTVL.

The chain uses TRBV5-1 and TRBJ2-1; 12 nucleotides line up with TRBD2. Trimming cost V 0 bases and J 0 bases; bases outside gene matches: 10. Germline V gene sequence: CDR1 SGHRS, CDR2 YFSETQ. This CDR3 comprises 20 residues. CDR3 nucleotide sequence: TGCGCCAGCAGCTTGGCGAGACTAGCGGGGGCCATCCTCTCCTACAATGAGCAGTTCTTC. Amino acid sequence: CASSLARLAGAILSYNEQFF.

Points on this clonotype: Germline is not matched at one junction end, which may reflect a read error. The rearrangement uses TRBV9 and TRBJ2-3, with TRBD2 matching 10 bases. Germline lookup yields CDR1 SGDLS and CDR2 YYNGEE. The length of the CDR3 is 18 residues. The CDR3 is CASSVAPTTSGKRDMQYF. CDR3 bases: TGTGCCAGCAGCGTAGCCCCGACTACTAGCGGGAAGAGAGATATGCAGTATTTT.

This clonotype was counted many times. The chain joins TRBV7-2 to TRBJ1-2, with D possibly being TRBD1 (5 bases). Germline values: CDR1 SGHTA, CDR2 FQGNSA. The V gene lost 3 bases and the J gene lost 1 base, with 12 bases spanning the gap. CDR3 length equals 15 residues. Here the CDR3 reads CASSLRDLFNYGYTF. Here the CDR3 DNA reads TGTGCCAGCAGCTTGCGGGACCTTTTTAACTATGGCTACACCTTC.

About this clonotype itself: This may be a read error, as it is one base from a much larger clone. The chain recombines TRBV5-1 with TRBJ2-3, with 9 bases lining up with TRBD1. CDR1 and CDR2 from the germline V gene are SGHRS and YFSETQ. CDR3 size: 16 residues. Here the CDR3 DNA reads TGCGCCTGCAGCATCGGGACAGGGATAAGCACAGATACGCAGTATTTT. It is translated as CACSIGTGISTDTQYF.

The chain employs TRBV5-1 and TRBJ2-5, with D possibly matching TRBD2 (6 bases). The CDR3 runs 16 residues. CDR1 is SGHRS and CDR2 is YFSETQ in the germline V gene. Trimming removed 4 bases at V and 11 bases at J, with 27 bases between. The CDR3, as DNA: TGCGCCAGCAGCGGAGAGCTACTAGCCTGGGGCAATGAGCAGTACTTC. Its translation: CASSGELLAWGNEQYF.

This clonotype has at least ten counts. CDR3 nucleotide sequence: TGCGCCAGCAGCTCGGGACAGTCAGATACGCAGTATTTT. Translating it yields CASSSGQSDTQYF. The V and J genes are TRBV5-1 and TRBJ2-3, with 7 bases that match TRBD1. Trimming took 3 bases from V and 4 from J; bases not matched to a gene: 2. The CDR3 sequence is 13 residues long. Germline V gene data show CDR1 as SGHRS and CDR2 as YFSETQ.

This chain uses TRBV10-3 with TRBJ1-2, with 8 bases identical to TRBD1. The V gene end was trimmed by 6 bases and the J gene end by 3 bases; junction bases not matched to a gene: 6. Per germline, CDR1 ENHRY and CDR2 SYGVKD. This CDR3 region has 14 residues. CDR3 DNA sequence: TGTGCCATCAGGCCGACAGGGGTTGACTATGGCTACACCTTC. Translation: CAIRPTGVDYGYTF.

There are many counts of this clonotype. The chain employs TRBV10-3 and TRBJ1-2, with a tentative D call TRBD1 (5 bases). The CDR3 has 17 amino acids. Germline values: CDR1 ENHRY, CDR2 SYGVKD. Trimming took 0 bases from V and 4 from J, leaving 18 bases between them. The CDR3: CAISESIGAADTYGYTF. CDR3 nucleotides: TGTGCCATCAGTGAGTCAATCGGGGCAGCAGACACCTATGGCTACACCTTC.

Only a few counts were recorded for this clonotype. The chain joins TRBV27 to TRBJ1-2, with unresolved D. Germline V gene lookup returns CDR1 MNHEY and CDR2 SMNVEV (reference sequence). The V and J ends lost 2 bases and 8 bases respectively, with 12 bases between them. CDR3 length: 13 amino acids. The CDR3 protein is CASSLRSMRGYTF. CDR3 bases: TGTGCCAGCAGTTTAAGGAGCATGAGGGGCTACACCTTC.

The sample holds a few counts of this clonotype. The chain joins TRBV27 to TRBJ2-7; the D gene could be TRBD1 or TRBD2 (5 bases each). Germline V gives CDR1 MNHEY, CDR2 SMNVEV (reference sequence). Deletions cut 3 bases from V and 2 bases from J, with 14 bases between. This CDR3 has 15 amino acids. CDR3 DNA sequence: TGTGCCAGCAGTTTGTCGGGACGTGGGCCCTACGAGCAGTACTTC. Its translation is CASSLSGRGPYEQYF.

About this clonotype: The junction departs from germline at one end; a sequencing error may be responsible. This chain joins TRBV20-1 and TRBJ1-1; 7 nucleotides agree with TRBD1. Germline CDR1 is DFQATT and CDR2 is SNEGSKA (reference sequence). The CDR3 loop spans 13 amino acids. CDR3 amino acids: CGARPQGYTEAFF. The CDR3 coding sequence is TGCGGTGCTAGGCCACAGGGGTACACTGAAGCTTTCTTT.

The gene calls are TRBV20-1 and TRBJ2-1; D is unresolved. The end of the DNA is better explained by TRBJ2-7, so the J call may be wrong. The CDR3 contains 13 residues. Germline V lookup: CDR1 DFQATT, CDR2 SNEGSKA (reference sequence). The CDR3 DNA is TGCAGTGGACGGTCAACCGCTTACAATGAGCAGTACTTC. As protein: CSGRSTAYNEQYF.

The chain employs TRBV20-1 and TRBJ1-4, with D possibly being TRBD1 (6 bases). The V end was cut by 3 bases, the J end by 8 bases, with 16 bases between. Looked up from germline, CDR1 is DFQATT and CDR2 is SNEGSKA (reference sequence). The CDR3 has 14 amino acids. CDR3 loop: CSARGWAQGEKLFF. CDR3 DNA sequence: TGCAGTGCTAGGGGCTGGGCACAGGGCGAAAAACTGTTTTTT.

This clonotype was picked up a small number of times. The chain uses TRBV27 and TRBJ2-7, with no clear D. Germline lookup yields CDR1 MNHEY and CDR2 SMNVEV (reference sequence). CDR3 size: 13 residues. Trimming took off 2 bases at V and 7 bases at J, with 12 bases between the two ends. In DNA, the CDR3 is TGTGCCAGCAGTTTAGCCTCTAACGGGGAGCAGTACTTC. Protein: CASSLASNGEQYF.

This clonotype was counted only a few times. CDR3 bases: TGTGCCACCAGTGATTTTGGGGGAGGGGAGACCCAGTACTTC. The encoded protein is CATSDFGGGETQYF. The rearrangement uses TRBV24-1 and TRBJ2-5, with TRBD2 matching over 7 bases. The CDR3 runs 14 residues. Trimming at V came to 1 base and at J to 5 bases, leaving 3 bases not matched to a gene. Germline CDR1 is KGHDR and CDR2 is SFDVKD.